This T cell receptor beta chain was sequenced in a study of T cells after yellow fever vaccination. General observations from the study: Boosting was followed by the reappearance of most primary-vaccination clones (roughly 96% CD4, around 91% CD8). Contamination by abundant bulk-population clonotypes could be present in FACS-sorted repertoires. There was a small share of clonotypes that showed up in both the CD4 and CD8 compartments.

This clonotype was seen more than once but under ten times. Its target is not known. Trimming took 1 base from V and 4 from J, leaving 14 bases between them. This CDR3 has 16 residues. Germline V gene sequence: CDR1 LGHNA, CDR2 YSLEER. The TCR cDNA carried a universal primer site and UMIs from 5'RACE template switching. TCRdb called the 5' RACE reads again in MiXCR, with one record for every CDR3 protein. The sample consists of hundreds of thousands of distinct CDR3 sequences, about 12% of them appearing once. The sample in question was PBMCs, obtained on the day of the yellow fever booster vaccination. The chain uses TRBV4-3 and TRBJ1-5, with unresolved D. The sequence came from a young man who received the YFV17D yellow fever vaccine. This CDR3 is CASSQGPRTENQPQHF. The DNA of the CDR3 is TGCGCCAGCAGCCAAGGCCCCCGGACTGAGAATCAGCCCCAGCATTTT.